This passage covers 30 T cell receptor beta chains from one sample sequenced in a study of control samples from healthy donors and cancer patients. Profiled with immunoSEQ multiplex PCR; TCRdb holds only in-frame clones, not every one. The sample includes some 150,000 clones, more than 85% seen only once; the top ten take over 2%. Sequenced sample: blood. The receptors derive from a man aged 50-59 years in good health.

The rearrangement uses TRBV10-3 and TRBJ1-5, with D possibly being TRBD1 (5 bases). Trimming took 4 bases from V and 0 from J, leaving 7 bases between them. Germline CDR1 is ENHRY and CDR2 is SYGVKD. There are 14 residues in the CDR3. The CDR3 sequence is CAISGGNSNQPQHF. CDR3 coding DNA: TGTGCCATCAGTGGGGGGAATAGCAATCAGCCCCAGCATTTT.

The V call is TRBV19, the J call TRBJ2-1, with a possible D match to TRBD2 (6 bases). The CDR3 extends over 15 amino acids. Germline lookup yields CDR1 LNHDA and CDR2 SQIVND (reference sequence). Trimming removed 7 bases from V and 3 bases from J, with 16 bases in between. The CDR3: CASTIAGSFYNEQFF. CDR3 nucleotide sequence: TGTGCCAGTACGATCGCCGGGAGTTTCTACAATGAGCAGTTCTTC.

The CDR3 reads CASQGQGLYEQYF. The CDR3 coding sequence is TGTGCCAGCCAAGGACAGGGTCTTTACGAGCAGTACTTC. J is TRBJ2-7 and V is TRBV27; 8 bases align to TRBD1. The germline V gene has CDR1 MNHEY and CDR2 SMNVEV (reference sequence). This CDR3 comprises 13 residues. The V segment lost 8 bases and the J segment 4 bases; nucleotides outside the gene matches: 7.

The rearrangement joins TRBV5-6 to TRBJ1-4; D may be TRBD1 (6 bases). V lost 1 base to trimming and J lost 0 bases, with 10 bases between them. Germline CDR1 is SGHDT and CDR2 is YYEEEE. CDR3 size: 16 residues. DNA for the CDR3: TGTGCCAGCAGCTTGAGGGGGGGTGCAACTAATGAAAAACTGTTTTTT. Translated: CASSLRGGATNEKLFF.

The chain recombines TRBV30 with TRBJ2-7, with a tentative D call TRBD1 (5 bases). This CDR3 spans 12 amino acids. Germline V gene sequence: CDR1 GTSNPN, CDR2 SVGIG (reference sequence). V lost 0 bases and J 7 bases, leaving 10 bases between the germline ends. The CDR3 is CAWSVMGREQYF. Written as DNA, the CDR3 is TGTGCCTGGAGTGTAATGGGGCGAGAGCAGTACTTC. The full variable domain, its missing parts supplied by reference TRBV30 and TRBJ2-7, is SQTIHQWPATLVQPVGSPLSLECTVEGTSNPNLYWYRQAAGRGLQLLFYSVGIGQISSEVPQNLSASRPQDRQFILSSKKLLLSDSGFYLCAWSVMGREQYFGPGTRLTVT.

The V gene is TRBV7-2, the J gene TRBJ2-1; D is undetermined. The CDR3 is 15 residues long. Between the trimmed V and J ends, which lost 1 base and 6 bases, there was a span of 13 bases. Germline lookup yields CDR1 SGHTA and CDR2 FQGNSA. CDR3 amino acids: CASSLGTLPVNEQFF. The CDR3 DNA is TGTGCCAGCAGCTTAGGGACGCTCCCCGTCAATGAGCAGTTCTTC.

The chain uses TRBV7-8 and TRBJ1-5, with D tentatively TRBD1 (5 bases). CDR1 SGHVS and CDR2 FQNEAQ come from the germline V gene. The CDR3 spans 15 residues. Trimming left V 4 bases short and J 0 bases short, with 10 bases between. The CDR3 bases are TGTGCCAGCAGCTCCGGCGGGACTAGCAATCAGCCCCAGCATTTT. This translates into CASSSGGTSNQPQHF.

V and J are TRBV28 and TRBJ2-1; 8 bases match TRBD2. The CDR3 consists of 15 residues. Germline CDR1 MDHEN, CDR2 SYDVKM. With 6 bases clipped from V and 0 bases from J, the junction kept 4 bases outside the gene matches. This CDR3 is CASRLSGSSYNEQFF. The CDR3, as DNA: TGTGCCAGCAGGTTAAGCGGGAGCTCCTACAATGAGCAGTTCTTC.

The CDR3 coding sequence is TGTGCCAGCAGGAGAGGAGCAGGACTCGGGGCCAACGTCCTGACTTTC. Protein: CASRRGAGLGANVLTF. The chain recombines TRBV2 with TRBJ2-6; D might be TRBD2 (5 bases). The CDR3 has 16 amino acids. The germline gives CDR1 SNHLY, CDR2 FYNNEI. V dropped 6 bases and J dropped 4 bases, with 16 bases sitting between them.

V and J are TRBV9 and TRBJ2-6; no definite D call. Trimming cost V 0 bases and J 3 bases, with 7 bases left between them. Looked up from germline, CDR1 is SGDLS and CDR2 is YYNGEE. The CDR3 has 15 amino acids. CDR3 amino acids: CASSVEGNGANVLTF. CDR3 nucleotide sequence: TGTGCCAGCAGCGTAGAAGGGAATGGGGCCAACGTCCTGACTTTC. Together with reference TRBV9 and TRBJ2-6, the CDR3 gives the full variable domain: DSGVTQTPKHLITATGQRVTLRCSPRSGDLSVYWYQQSLDQGLQFLIQYYNGEERAKGNILERFSAQQFPDLHSELNLSSLELGDSALYFCASSVEGNGANVLTFGAGSRLTVL.

The rearrangement links TRBV11-1 to TRBJ1-2, with a weak D call TRBD1 (5 bases). V was trimmed by 2 bases and J by 0 bases, leaving 10 bases between them. The CDR3 sequence is 15 residues long. Germline-derived CDR1 and CDR2 are SGHAT and FQDESV (reference sequence). DNA for the CDR3: TGTGCCAGCAGCTTAAGGGGCGCTACTAACTATGGCTACACCTTC. Residues: CASSLRGATNYGYTF. Complete variable domain (other parts from reference TRBV11-1 and TRBJ1-2): EAEVAQSPRYKITEKSQAVAFWCDPISGHATLYWYRQILGQGPELLVQFQDESVVDDSQLPKDRFSAERLKGVDSTLKIQPAELGDSAMYLCASSLRGATNYGYTFGSGTRLTVV.

The chain recombines TRBV6-4 with TRBJ1-6; D not resolved. V dropped 2 bases and J dropped 8 bases, with 10 bases sitting between them. The CDR3 is made up of 14 amino acids. In germline, CDR1 is MRHNA, CDR2 SNTAGT. CDR3 residues: CASSDRTPYSPLHF. As DNA, the CDR3 is TGTGCCAGCAGTGACAGGACCCCTTATTCACCCCTCCACTTT.

This chain joins TRBV6-2 or TRBV6-3 and TRBJ2-1; D unclear. Deletions cut 5 bases from V and 7 bases from J, with 18 bases between. The CDR3 runs 15 residues. Germline-derived CDR1 and CDR2 are MNHEY and SVGEGT. CDR3 DNA sequence: TGTGCCAGCAGTCGACTCTTACCTCTCTATAATGAGCAGTTCTTC. This sequence encodes CASSRLLPLYNEQFF.

The chain combines TRBV4-2 with TRBJ2-2; no clear D. V lost 1 base and J 6 bases, leaving 15 bases between the germline ends. CDR1 is LGHNA, CDR2 YNFKEQ, per germline. This CDR3 has 16 residues. The CDR3 reads CASSQVVRVGPGELFF. In nucleotides, the CDR3 is TGTGCCAGCAGCCAAGTGGTAAGGGTTGGACCCGGGGAGCTGTTTTTT.

In its sample, this clone was seen once. The chain couples TRBV11-3 to TRBJ1-1, with a tentative D call TRBD1 (6 bases). V gave up 4 bases and J gave up 1 base, with 10 bases separating them. The CDR3 consists of 14 residues. Germline V CDR1 and CDR2: SGHNT, YENEEA. The CDR3 is CASSSGVGNTEAFF. In nucleotides, the CDR3 is TGTGCCAGCAGCTCAGGGGTGGGGAACACTGAAGCTTTCTTT. Complete variable domain (other parts from reference TRBV11-3 and TRBJ1-1): EAGVVQSPRYKIIEKKQPVAFWCNPISGHNTLYWYLQNLGQGPELLIRYENEEAVDDSQLPKDRFSAERLKGVDSTLKIQPAELGDSAVYLCASSSGVGNTEAFFGQGTRLTVV.

The chain employs TRBV7-2 and TRBJ1-4; D might be TRBD1 (5 bases). Germline V gene lookup returns CDR1 SGHTA and CDR2 FQGNSA. Trimming removed 2 bases at V and 8 bases at J, with 21 bases between. The CDR3 has 17 amino acids. In nucleotides, the CDR3 is TGTGCCAGCAGCTTAATTAAGGGAAGATACCGGGGCGAAAAACTGTTTTTT. It yields the protein CASSLIKGRYRGEKLFF.

CDR3 protein: CASSWSGIEAFF. The DNA of the CDR3 is TGTGCCAGCAGTTGGTCAGGGATTGAAGCTTTCTTT. The chain is built from TRBV28 and TRBJ1-1; TRBD1 is a possible D gene (5 bases). The length of the CDR3 is 12 residues. Trimming shortened V by 4 bases and J by 7 bases, and 10 bases separated the two germline ends. Looked up from germline, CDR1 is MDHEN and CDR2 is SYDVKM.

The chain employs TRBV19 and TRBJ1-5; tentatively, D is TRBD1 (6 bases). CDR3 length equals 15 residues. Germline CDR1 is LNHDA and CDR2 is SQIVND (reference sequence). Trimming removed 7 bases at V and 0 bases at J, with 13 bases between. The DNA of the CDR3 is TGTGCCAGTACCATCCGGACAGATAGCAATCAGCCCCAGCATTTT. Protein product: CASTIRTDSNQPQHF.

The CDR3 DNA reads as TGCGCCAGCAGCCGGGACGGAACTAATGAAAAACTGTTTTTT. Translating gives CASSRDGTNEKLFF. The chain combines TRBV5-1 with TRBJ1-4, with D perhaps matching TRBD1 (5 bases). CDR3 length equals 14 residues. Between the trimmed V and J ends, which lost 4 bases and 1 base, there was a span of 8 bases. The germline CDR1 and CDR2 sequences are SGHRS and YFSETQ.

The genes are TRBV2 and TRBJ2-6; a possible D gene is TRBD2 (6 bases). CDR1 is SNHLY, CDR2 FYNNEI, per germline. CDR3 length: 13 amino acids. Trimming left V 8 bases short and J 1 base short, with 6 bases between. The CDR3 nucleotides are TGTGCCAGCGGGACTTCTGGGGCCAACGTCCTGACTTTC. Its translation is CASGTSGANVLTF.

The V and J genes are TRBV19 and TRBJ2-5; 8 bases fit TRBD2. The ends lost 6 bases at V and 3 bases at J; junction bases unmatched: 3. Germline values: CDR1 LNHDA, CDR2 SQIVND (reference sequence). The CDR3 is 13 residues long. The CDR3 nucleotides read TGTGCCAGTAGCGGGAGGGTCAAAGAGACCCAGTACTTC. It translates to CASSGRVKETQYF.

This clone was counted a single time. The V call is TRBV5-6, the J call TRBJ1-6; D is possibly TRBD1 (6 bases). Trimming took off 4 bases at V and 9 bases at J, with 17 bases between the two ends. CDR3 length equals 15 residues. Looked up from germline, CDR1 is SGHDT and CDR2 is YYEEEE. CDR3 region: CASSIRTGLISPLHF. CDR3 coding DNA: TGTGCCAGCAGCATAAGAACAGGGCTTATTTCACCCCTCCACTTT.

This clone has a handful of counts. The chain combines TRBV28 with TRBJ1-5, with a weak D call TRBD1 (6 bases). The CDR3 extends over 14 amino acids. Trimming cost V 7 bases and J 6 bases, with 16 bases left between them. Germline CDR1 reads MDHEN; CDR2 reads SYDVKM. Written as DNA, the CDR3 is TGTGCCAGCAACACGGGACAATTCAGTCAGCCCCAGCATTTT. The encoded protein is CASNTGQFSQPQHF.

The V gene is TRBV28, the J gene TRBJ2-1; 11 bases are a match to TRBD2. Per germline, CDR1 MDHEN and CDR2 SYDVKM. V lost 1 base and J lost 5; bases outside the gene matches: 4. The CDR3 is 16 residues long. CDR3 protein: CASSLLAGGPHNEQFF. The CDR3 region has the DNA TGTGCCAGCAGTTTATTAGCGGGAGGGCCCCACAATGAGCAGTTCTTC. Filled out from reference TRBV28 and TRBJ2-1, the complete variable domain reads DVKVTQSSRYLVKRTGEKVFLECVQDMDHENMFWYRQDPGLGLRLIYFSYDVKMKEKGDIPEGYSVSREKKERFSLILESASTNQTSMYLCASSLLAGGPHNEQFFGPGTRLTVL.

As to this clone: Its ends do not fully match the called genes, so a read error is possible. This chain connects TRBV11-2 to TRBJ2-6; TRBD2 matches 10 bases. CDR1 is SGHAT and CDR2 is FQNNGV in the germline V gene. The length of the CDR3 is 16 residues. The CDR3 sequence is CASSPGLASGTNVLTF. CDR3 bases: TGTGCCAGCAGCCCGGGACTAGCGAGTGGGACCAACGTCCTGACTTTC.

The chain carries TRBV19 and TRBJ2-7; 11 nucleotides match TRBD2. CDR1 and CDR2 (germline): LNHDA, SQIVND (reference sequence). The CDR3 sequence is 14 residues long. The V segment lost 7 bases and the J segment 2 bases; nucleotides outside the gene matches: 4. The CDR3 here is CASKLAGGPYEQYF. CDR3 sequence (DNA): TGTGCCAGTAAGTTAGCGGGAGGGCCCTACGAGCAGTACTTC.

The chain carries TRBV18 and TRBJ2-2; a possible D gene is TRBD2 (6 bases). V dropped 0 bases and J dropped 5 bases, with 10 bases sitting between them. This CDR3 is 15 amino acids long. The germline CDR1 and CDR2 sequences are KGHSH and LQKENI. CDR3 sequence: CASSPPAGRTGELFF. Here the CDR3 DNA reads TGTGCCAGCTCACCACCGGCGGGAAGAACCGGGGAGCTGTTTTTT.

The V call is TRBV7-2, the J call TRBJ1-4, with D possibly matching TRBD1 (6 bases). Trimming removed 1 base at V and 0 bases at J, with 6 bases between. Germline values: CDR1 SGHTA, CDR2 FQGNSA. This CDR3 contains 15 residues. CDR3 in amino acids: CASSLGDTTNEKLFF. CDR3 in DNA: TGTGCCAGCAGCTTAGGGGACACAACTAATGAAAAACTGTTTTTT.

The chain combines TRBV7-8 with TRBJ1-4, with D unclear. V was clipped by 2 bases and J by 6 bases, with 16 bases between them. The germline CDR1 and CDR2 sequences are SGHVS and FQNEAQ. This CDR3 has 16 residues. The CDR3 is CASSLMGSVWYEKLFF. CDR3 DNA sequence: TGTGCCAGCAGCTTAATGGGGTCGGTTTGGTATGAAAAACTGTTTTTT.

The V gene is TRBV5-1, the J gene TRBJ2-7; 9 nucleotides agree with TRBD1. Germline CDR1 SGHRS, CDR2 YFSETQ. The CDR3 sequence is 15 residues long. The ends lost 4 bases at V and 2 bases at J; junction bases unmatched: 7. The CDR3 sequence is CASSLTGGSTYEQYF. CDR3 bases: TGCGCCAGCAGCCTGACAGGGGGTTCGACCTACGAGCAGTACTTC.